These 25 T cell receptor beta chains originate from one sample sequenced in a study of blood T cell repertoires in COVID-19. Profiling relied on immunoSEQ multiplex PCR, and the TCRdb table lists in-frame clones only, not all of them. This repertoire shows hundreds of thousands of clones, about nine tenths found once; its top ten account for more than 2%. Specimen: peripheral blood. These receptors were obtained from a young man with active or convalescent COVID-19.

The rearrangement links TRBV5-1 to TRBJ2-2; 10 bases fit TRBD2. The length of the CDR3 is 16 residues. CDR1 SGHRS and CDR2 YFSETQ come from the germline V gene. After removal of 2 bases from V and 4 bases from J, the junction contained 5 bases not matched to a gene. The chain's CDR3 is CASSFTSGVPTGELFF. The CDR3 region has the DNA TGCGCCAGCAGCTTTACTAGCGGGGTCCCCACCGGGGAGCTGTTTTTT.

V gene TRBV5-1 combines with J gene TRBJ1-1; D is unresolved. Germline V gene lookup returns CDR1 SGHRS and CDR2 YFSETQ. V lost 1 base, J lost 1 base, and 8 bases lay in between. This CDR3 has 14 amino acids. The CDR3 sequence is CASSLFTANTEAFF. Written as DNA, the CDR3 is TGCGCCAGCAGCTTGTTTACAGCGAACACTGAAGCTTTCTTT.

The V call is TRBV27, the J call TRBJ2-4, with TRBD2 as a possible D gene (7 bases). The CDR3 has 16 amino acids. Germline V CDR1 and CDR2: MNHEY, SMNVEV (reference sequence). The V end was cut by 3 bases, the J end by 1 base, with 13 bases between. The CDR3 bases are TGTGCCAGCAGTTTCCGAGGGGGAGGGGCCAAAAACATTCAGTACTTC. This sequence encodes CASSFRGGGAKNIQYF.

This chain links TRBV5-8 with TRBJ2-7, with D tentatively TRBD1 (6 bases). The germline V and J ends were trimmed by 5 bases and 1 base, with 13 bases remaining between them. Germline V gene data show CDR1 as SGHTS and CDR2 as YDEGEE. The CDR3 covers 14 residues. In DNA form, the CDR3 reads TGTGCCAGCAGTTACGGTGGACAGTCCTACGAGCAGTACTTC. It codes for CASSYGGQSYEQYF.

This chain uses TRBV10-3 with TRBJ1-5; D remains ambiguous. CDR3 length equals 12 residues. In germline, CDR1 is ENHRY, CDR2 SYGVKD. The V gene lost 8 bases and the J gene lost 3 bases, with 8 bases spanning the gap. For the CDR3, the DNA is TGTGCCATCGGCGGACTCAATCAGCCCCAGCATTTT. Amino acid sequence: CAIGGLNQPQHF.

The gene calls are TRBV2 and TRBJ2-1; 9 bases map to TRBD2. This CDR3 contains 15 residues. After removal of 2 bases from V and 8 bases from J, the junction contained 7 bases not matched to a gene. CDR1 and CDR2 from the germline V gene are SNHLY and FYNNEI. CDR3 sequence reads: CASSERASGVYEQFF. CDR3 coding DNA: TGTGCCAGCAGTGAAAGGGCTAGCGGGGTCTATGAGCAGTTCTTC.

The gene calls are TRBV7-2 and TRBJ2-1; 8 nucleotides align to TRBD2. This CDR3 has 16 amino acids. The junction had 5 bases not matched to a gene; V was cut back by 3 bases and J by 1 base. Germline CDR1 SGHTA, CDR2 FQGNSA. The DNA for the CDR3 is TGTGCCAGCAGCTTGGGCGGGGGGAATTCCTACAATGAGCAGTTCTTC. Translation gives CASSLGGGNSYNEQFF.

The chain joins TRBV6-2 or TRBV6-3 to TRBJ2-2; D gene unclear. Germline V gives CDR1 MNHEY, CDR2 SVGEGT. The CDR3 is 12 residues long. V dropped 5 bases and J dropped 4 bases, with 5 bases sitting between them. The CDR3: CASSHPTGELFF. Here the CDR3 DNA reads TGTGCCAGCAGTCATCCCACCGGGGAGCTGTTTTTT.

This chain links TRBV18 with TRBJ1-6; D is unclear. This CDR3 is built from 15 residues. V was trimmed by 5 bases and J by 7 bases, leaving 15 bases between them. The V gene's germline CDR1 is KGHSH and CDR2 LQKENI. This CDR3 is CASSRRKDDNSPLHF. The CDR3 DNA sequence: TGTGCCAGCTCAAGGAGGAAAGATGACAATTCACCCCTCCACTTT.

CDR3 in amino acids: CASSQDRSSGNTIYF. The CDR3 region has the DNA TGCGCCAGCAGCCAAGACAGAAGCTCTGGAAACACCATATATTTT. The V and J genes are TRBV4-1 and TRBJ1-3; D is unclear. CDR1 is MGHRA, CDR2 YSYEKL, per germline. The CDR3 contains 15 residues. Trimming cost V 0 bases and J 0 bases, with 6 bases left between them.

This chain uses TRBV27 with TRBJ2-7, with TRBD1 identical over 8 bases. Germline CDR1 and CDR2: MNHEY and SMNVEV (reference sequence). V dropped 6 bases and J dropped 3; count of bases not matched to a gene: 4. CDR3 size: 13 residues. The CDR3 region has the DNA TGTGCCAGCAGACCAACAGGGGGCTACGAGCAGTACTTC. It encodes CASRPTGGYEQYF.

V gene TRBV7-2 combines with J gene TRBJ2-7; a possible D gene is TRBD2 (6 bases). Trimming pared 3 bases from V and 7 bases from J, leaving 16 bases between. The CDR3 consists of 14 residues. Looked up from germline, CDR1 is SGHTA and CDR2 is FQGNSA. The CDR3 region is CASSFGAGPREQYF. The DNA for the CDR3 is TGTGCCAGCAGCTTCGGGGCGGGACCGCGGGAGCAGTACTTC.

This chain uses TRBV4-1 with TRBJ2-7; perhaps TRBD2 as D (6 bases). The ends were cut back, 3 bases at V and 1 base at J, with 13 bases in the middle. The CDR3 loop spans 15 amino acids. Germline V lookup: CDR1 MGHRA, CDR2 YSYEKL. CDR3 sequence reads: CASSHLIGTSYEQYF. CDR3 nucleotide sequence: TGCGCCAGCAGCCACCTCATTGGGACTTCCTACGAGCAGTACTTC.

The chain employs TRBV5-1 and TRBJ2-1; 7 bases fit TRBD2. The length of the CDR3 is 14 residues. After removal of 7 bases from V and 0 bases from J, the junction contained 4 bases not matched to a gene. Germline V gives CDR1 SGHRS, CDR2 YFSETQ. DNA of the CDR3: TGCGCCAGCGGCAGCGGGAACTCCTACAATGAGCAGTTCTTC. Encoded protein: CASGSGNSYNEQFF. The full variable domain, completed using reference TRBV5-1 and TRBJ2-1, is KAGVTQTPRYLIKTRGQQVTLSCSPISGHRSVSWYQQTPGQGLQFLFEYFSETQRNKGNFPGRFSGRQFSNSRSEMNVSTLELGDSALYLCASGSGNSYNEQFFGPGTRLTVL.

The rearrangement links TRBV5-1 to TRBJ1-1, with 9 bases that match TRBD1. The CDR3 has 15 residues. CDR1 is SGHRS and CDR2 is YFSETQ in the germline V gene. Unmatched junction bases numbered 6, after V lost 4 bases and J lost 2 bases. CDR3 amino acids: CASSIGQGPNTEAFF. In DNA form, the CDR3 reads TGCGCCAGCAGCATTGGACAGGGGCCCAACACTGAAGCTTTCTTT.

This clone was seen only once. J is TRBJ2-3 and V is TRBV9, with 10 bases fitting TRBD1. The CDR3 contains 14 residues. Trimming at V came to 4 bases and at J to 6 bases, leaving 5 bases not matched to a gene. The germline V gene has CDR1 SGDLS and CDR2 YYNGEE. The CDR3 sequence: CASSRQGAADTQYF. Written as DNA, the CDR3 is TGTGCCAGCAGCCGACAGGGGGCGGCGGATACGCAGTATTTT.

This clone has a handful of counts. V gene TRBV2 combines with J gene TRBJ1-4, with 7 bases identical to TRBD1. The CDR3 is 13 amino acids. With 10 bases clipped from V and 3 bases from J, the junction kept 5 bases outside the gene matches. Looked up from germline, CDR1 is SNHLY and CDR2 is FYNNEI. The CDR3 sequence is CANLDRPNEKLFF. The CDR3 coding sequence is TGTGCCAACCTGGACAGGCCTAATGAAAAACTGTTTTTT. The complete variable domain, with remaining parts taken from reference TRBV2 and TRBJ1-4, reads EPEVTQTPSHQVTQMGQEVILRCVPISNHLYFYWYRQILGQKVEFLVSFYNNEISEKSEIFDDQFSVERPDGSNFTLKIRSTKLEDSAMYFCANLDRPNEKLFFGSGTQLSVL.

This clone was detected a few times. The chain joins TRBV11-2 to TRBJ2-7; D is undetermined. The CDR3 spans 12 residues. Trimming took 5 bases from V and 0 from J, leaving 5 bases between them. CDR1 and CDR2 from the germline V gene are SGHAT and FQNNGV. The CDR3 spells CASSPSSYEQYF. CDR3 DNA: TGTGCCAGCAGCCCGAGCTCCTACGAGCAGTACTTC.

This clone has just one count. J is TRBJ2-3 and V is TRBV11-2; 8 bases line up with TRBD2. CDR1 and CDR2 (germline): SGHAT, FQNNGV. Trimming at V came to 7 bases and at J to 5 bases, leaving 17 bases not matched to a gene. CDR3 length: 17 residues. CDR3: CASKGGWSGSFEDTQYF. As DNA, the CDR3 is TGTGCCAGCAAGGGTGGGTGGAGCGGGAGCTTCGAAGATACGCAGTATTTT.

This chain uses TRBV10-2 with TRBJ2-7; D is uncertain. V lost 6 bases and J 1 base, leaving 13 bases between the germline ends. This CDR3 has 14 residues. CDR1 and CDR2 from the germline V gene are WSHSY and SAAADI. CDR3 sequence reads: CASRFSSDSYEQYF. The DNA of the CDR3 is TGCGCCAGCAGGTTCTCCAGCGATTCCTACGAGCAGTACTTC.

This chain joins TRBV5-1 and TRBJ2-1; 8 nucleotides agree with TRBD2. CDR3 length equals 18 residues. Germline CDR1 SGHRS, CDR2 YFSETQ. V was clipped by 0 bases and J by 2 bases; unmatched bases: 10. This CDR3 is CASSLVAAGGPPYNEQFF. CDR3 sequence (DNA): TGCGCCAGCAGCTTGGTCGCCGCGGGGGGCCCACCCTACAATGAGCAGTTCTTC.

V is TRBV18 and J is TRBJ1-1, with 8 bases identical to TRBD1. J lost 1 base, V lost 3 bases, and 4 bases had no gene match. The CDR3 length is 15 residues. Germline loops: CDR1 KGHSH, CDR2 LQKENI. CDR3 bases: TGTGCCAGCTCACCTTGGGGGACAGGGAACACTGAAGCTTTCTTT. This gives the protein CASSPWGTGNTEAFF. The entire variable domain, with the rest obtained from reference TRBV18 and TRBJ1-1, is as follows: NAGVMQNPRHLVRRRGQEARLRCSPMKGHSHVYWYRQLPEEGLKFMVYLQKENIIDESGMPKERFSAEFPKEGPSILRIQQVVRGDSAAYFCASSPWGTGNTEAFFGQGTRLTVV.

The rearrangement links TRBV12-3 or TRBV12-4 to TRBJ1-1; D is unclear. With 2 bases removed from V and 8 bases from J, the gap between germline ends came to 6 bases. This CDR3 has 11 amino acids. CDR3 nucleotides: TGTGCCAGCAGTTTATCCAGGGAAGCTTTCTTT. Amino acids: CASSLSREAFF.

The chain employs TRBV28 and TRBJ2-5; 11 nucleotides agree with TRBD1. Losses at the gene ends were 6 bases for V and 5 bases for J; bases not matched to a gene: 23. Germline-derived CDR1 and CDR2 are MDHEN and SYDVKM. The CDR3 loop spans 20 amino acids. CDR3 amino acids: CASRMITHIPWDRGWETQYF. The CDR3 coding sequence is TGTGCCAGCAGGATGATAACCCACATTCCCTGGGACAGGGGGTGGGAGACCCAGTACTTC.

Concerning this clone itself: Other DNA variants within this sample encode the same CDR3. The rearrangement uses TRBV4-1 and TRBJ1-1, with TRBD1 matching over 10 bases. Trimming took 1 base from V and 5 from J; bases not matched to a gene: 4. Germline lookup yields CDR1 MGHRA and CDR2 YSYEKL. This CDR3 is 15 amino acids long. For the CDR3, the DNA is TGCGCCAGCAGCCAAGGACAGGGGGCGCGGACTGAAGCTTTCTTT. This translates into CASSQGQGARTEAFF.